This T cell receptor (beta chain) was sequenced in a study of T cell responses to AZD1222 COVID-19 vaccine. Study results and limitations: Clonal diversity may have been underestimated, and the donors were mostly white British, with more females than males. No day 14 peak samples; only post-peak repertoires were characterized.

V lost 1 base, J lost 4 bases, and 11 bases lay in between. The CDR3 covers 15 residues. Germline CDR1 MGHRA, CDR2 YSYEKL. Assay used: immunoSEQ multiplex PCR; TCRdb lists only in-frame clones, some missing. The table lists 80,000 or so clones, 92% of them singletons. Points on this clone: Its antigen is not identified.

The chain recombines TRBV4-1 with TRBJ1-5; D gene uncertain. Source: peripheral blood, taken 28 days after the second AZD1222 dose. The receptor was isolated from an adult who received the AZD1222 COVID-19 vaccine. CDR3 loop: CASSQVSQKNQPQHF. CDR3 bases: TGCGCCAGCAGCCAAGTATCACAGAAAAATCAGCCCCAGCATTTT.